This entry lists 22 T cell receptor beta chains sequenced from one sample in a study of beta chain features in type 1 diabetes. Expressed TCRB transcripts were sequenced after all isolated RNA was converted to cDNA. Repertoires were generated with immunoSEQ multiplex PCR, while TCRdb's copy carries only in-frame clones and drops some. This table holds fewer than 350,000 clones, 15% found once. Study-wide points: When Type 1 diabetes patients were examined, their TCRB CDR3s proved moderately but significantly shorter in all four CD4+ subsets.

Their target antigens are unknown. The sample consisted of naive CD4+ T cells from blood. These TCRs come from a man aged 18 to 30 with type 1 diabetes.

This clone has a handful of counts. The V gene is TRBV29-1, the J gene TRBJ2-3, with a possible D match to TRBD1 (6 bases). V was shortened by 7 bases and J by 6 bases, with 11 bases between the two germline ends. The CDR3 consists of 11 residues. Germline values: CDR1 SQVTM, CDR2 ANQGSEA. CDR3 DNA: TGCAGCGGAATTACAGGGGATACGCAGTATTTT. The encoded protein is CSGITGDTQYF.

The genes are TRBV15 and TRBJ1-5; 8 bases are shared with TRBD1. This CDR3 comprises 14 residues. Germline V gives CDR1 LNHNV, CDR2 YYDKDF (reference sequence). V lost 7 bases to trimming and J lost 0 bases; unmatched junction nucleotides: 2. The DNA of the CDR3 is TGTGCCACCAAGACAGGGGCTAGCAATCAGCCCCAGCATTTT. It yields the protein CATKTGASNQPQHF.

This clone was seen a few times. The rearrangement links TRBV5-5 to TRBJ2-1, with 10 nucleotides matching TRBD2. With V trimmed by 4 bases and J by 2 bases, 3 bases remained unmatched. CDR1 SGHKS and CDR2 YYEKEE come from the germline V gene (reference sequence). This CDR3 has 15 amino acids. CDR3 residues: CASSGTSGAYNEQFF. The CDR3 DNA reads TGTGCCAGCAGCGGCACTAGCGGGGCCTACAATGAGCAGTTCTTC.

The chain carries TRBV19 and TRBJ1-5, with D hard to call. The germline gives CDR1 LNHDA, CDR2 SQIVND (reference sequence). The CDR3 sequence is 11 residues long. V lost 4 bases and J lost 11, with 9 bases in between. The CDR3 here is CASSSPLAQHF. CDR3 coding DNA: TGTGCCAGTAGTAGTCCCCTAGCCCAGCATTTT.

The chain has TRBV25-1 and TRBJ1-6, with D maybe TRBD1 (6 bases). This CDR3 has 14 residues. Between the trimmed V and J ends, which lost 4 bases and 5 bases, there was a span of 9 bases. Germline lookup yields CDR1 MGHDK and CDR2 SYGVNS. In DNA, the CDR3 is TGTGCCAGCAGTGTCAGGGGAAATAATTCACCCCTCCACTTT. Its protein product is CASSVRGNNSPLHF.

This clone turned up a few times. J is TRBJ2-7 and V is TRBV9, with 13 bases that match TRBD2. The CDR3 extends over 16 amino acids. Germline assignment: CDR1 SGDLS and CDR2 YYNGEE. The J segment lost 3 bases and the V segment lost 3 bases, leaving 6 bases of the junction unmatched. The CDR3 reads CASSAGGLAGNYEQYF. As DNA, the CDR3 is TGTGCCAGCAGCGCCGGGGGACTAGCGGGAAACTACGAGCAGTACTTC.

This clone occurred a few times. The gene calls are TRBV2 and TRBJ2-7; D is uncertain. The germline CDR1 and CDR2 sequences are SNHLY and FYNNEI. The CDR3 has 15 amino acids. Deletions cut 4 bases from V and 2 bases from J, with 15 bases between. The CDR3 reads CASSGGWPDPYEQYF. CDR3 nucleotides: TGTGCCAGCAGTGGCGGCTGGCCCGACCCCTACGAGCAGTACTTC.

This clone occurred a few times. The rearrangement links TRBV7-6 to TRBJ2-5; 14 nucleotides agree with TRBD2. J was trimmed by 0 bases and V by 5 bases; bases with no gene match: 5. The CDR3 sequence is 17 residues long. The germline gives CDR1 SGHVS, CDR2 FNYEAQ. Written as DNA, the CDR3 is TGTGCCAGCAGCCCGGGACTAGCGGGAGTAAACCAAGAGACCCAGTACTTC. Amino acid sequence: CASSPGLAGVNQETQYF. Using reference TRBV7-6 and TRBJ2-5 for the parts outside the CDR3, the full variable domain is GAGVSQSPRYKVTKRGQDVALRCDPISGHVSLYWYRQALGQGPEFLTYFNYEAQQDKSGLPNDRFSAERPEGSISTLTIQRTEQRDSAMYRCASSPGLAGVNQETQYFGPGTRLLVL.

The chain employs TRBV29-1 and TRBJ2-1; D is uncertain. There are 13 residues in the CDR3. Per germline, CDR1 SQVTM and CDR2 ANQGSEA. Trimming shortened V by 8 bases and J by 2 bases, and 13 bases separated the two germline ends. CDR3 nucleotide sequence: TGCAGCTCTACGAGGTTGGCCTACAATGAGCAGTTCTTC. It specifies CSSTRLAYNEQFF.

This clone was picked up a small number of times. The chain uses TRBV27 and TRBJ1-1; D may be TRBD1 (6 bases). The CDR3 length is 13 residues. Germline-derived CDR1 and CDR2 are MNHEY and SMNVEV (reference sequence). Deletions cut 8 bases from V and 4 bases from J, with 14 bases between. CDR3 sequence reads: CASSKVGATEAFF. For the CDR3, the DNA is TGTGCCAGCTCCAAAGTGGGGGCCACTGAAGCTTTCTTT.

V is TRBV9 and J is TRBJ1-2; 7 nucleotides line up with TRBD1. Unmatched junction bases numbered 9, after V lost 4 bases and J lost 6 bases. Germline CDR1 SGDLS, CDR2 YYNGEE. There are 14 residues in the CDR3. The CDR3 coding sequence is TGTGCCAGCAGCTCCCTCGGGACAGTCGATGGCTACACCTTC. Its protein is CASSSLGTVDGYTF.

This clone has more than one count but fewer than ten. The chain combines TRBV2 with TRBJ2-1, with a possible D match to TRBD1 (6 bases). Germline V lookup: CDR1 SNHLY, CDR2 FYNNEI. The V end was cut by 2 bases, the J end by 8 bases, with 13 bases between. The CDR3 has 14 amino acids. DNA for the CDR3: TGTGCCAGCAGTGAAAGAGGGACACGGTATGAGCAGTTCTTC. This encodes CASSERGTRYEQFF. The whole variable domain, filled in from reference TRBV2 and TRBJ2-1, reads EPEVTQTPSHQVTQMGQEVILRCVPISNHLYFYWYRQILGQKVEFLVSFYNNEISEKSEIFDDQFSVERPDGSNFTLKIRSTKLEDSAMYFCASSERGTRYEQFFGPGTRLTVL.

This chain connects TRBV20-1 to TRBJ2-7; TRBD2 might be the D (5 bases). Germline V gives CDR1 DFQATT, CDR2 SNEGSKA (reference sequence). This CDR3 comprises 11 residues. The CDR3 region has the DNA TGCAGCGCGGGCCGTCGCCACGAGCAGTACTTC. The encoded protein is CSAGRRHEQYF.

This clone has only a few counts. The chain joins TRBV28 to TRBJ2-3; 10 bases are a match to TRBD2. Germline values: CDR1 MDHEN, CDR2 SYDVKM. V dropped 6 bases and J dropped 4; count of bases not matched to a gene: 7. The CDR3 is made up of 15 amino acids. The CDR3 sequence: CASSSSGGAPDTQYF. DNA for the CDR3: TGTGCCAGCAGCTCGAGCGGGGGGGCCCCAGATACGCAGTATTTT. Drawing the rest from reference TRBV28 and TRBJ2-3, the complete variable domain is DVKVTQSSRYLVKRTGEKVFLECVQDMDHENMFWYRQDPGLGLRLIYFSYDVKMKEKGDIPEGYSVSREKKERFSLILESASTNQTSMYLCASSSSGGAPDTQYFGPGTRLTVL.

J is TRBJ1-5 and V is TRBV29-1; a possible D gene is TRBD1 (6 bases). This CDR3 contains 14 residues. V was clipped by 5 bases and J by 4 bases, with 15 bases between them. Germline CDR1 SQVTM, CDR2 ANQGSEA. CDR3 protein: CSVFIPDSNQPQHF. The CDR3 DNA sequence: TGCAGCGTTTTTATACCGGACAGTAATCAGCCCCAGCATTTT.

The rearrangement links TRBV25-1 to TRBJ1-2; 8 nucleotides align to TRBD1. The CDR3 is 14 amino acids. Germline V gene data show CDR1 as MGHDK and CDR2 as SYGVNS. J was trimmed by 4 bases and V by 5 bases; bases with no gene match: 6. The CDR3 loop is CASSRQGYAYGYTF. The CDR3 DNA sequence: TGTGCCAGCAGTCGACAGGGGTACGCCTATGGCTACACCTTC.

CDR3 in amino acids: CASSPAGTRNTDTQYF. In DNA form, the CDR3 reads TGTGCCAGCAGCCCCGCCGGGACTAGGAACACAGATACGCAGTATTTT. V and J are TRBV7-6 and TRBJ2-3; 8 nucleotides line up with TRBD2. Trimming at V came to 5 bases and at J to 2 bases, leaving 9 bases not matched to a gene. CDR3 length: 16 amino acids. Germline V gene data show CDR1 as SGHVS and CDR2 as FNYEAQ.

A few counts support this clone. The chain has TRBV29-1 and TRBJ2-7, with D unclear. The V gene lost 6 bases and the J gene lost 4 bases, with 10 bases spanning the gap. The CDR3 length is 11 residues. The germline V gene encodes CDR1 SQVTM and CDR2 ANQGSEA. The CDR3 is CSVSPGYEQYF. The CDR3 DNA follows: TGCAGCGTGAGTCCCGGGTACGAGCAGTACTTC.

The chain joins TRBV11-2 to TRBJ2-7, with 10 nucleotides matching TRBD2. Germline CDR1 reads SGHAT; CDR2 reads FQNNGV. With V trimmed by 5 bases and J by 2 bases, 6 bases remained unmatched. CDR3 length equals 15 residues. The CDR3, as DNA: TGTGCCAGCAGCCCTTCTAGCGGGGGTGCCTACGAGCAGTACTTC. It specifies CASSPSSGGAYEQYF.

This chain connects TRBV28 to TRBJ2-7; 7 bases match TRBD2. V shed 3 bases, J shed 1 base, and the junction held 12 bases outside the gene matches. The germline V gene encodes CDR1 MDHEN and CDR2 SYDVKM. The CDR3 is 17 residues long. CDR3 nucleotides: TGTGCCAGCAGTTTGACCATGGGGAGCGGGGAATCCTACGAGCAGTACTTC. The encoded protein is CASSLTMGSGESYEQYF. Supplemented by reference TRBV28 and TRBJ2-7, the full variable domain reads DVKVTQSSRYLVKRTGEKVFLECVQDMDHENMFWYRQDPGLGLRLIYFSYDVKMKEKGDIPEGYSVSREKKERFSLILESASTNQTSMYLCASSLTMGSGESYEQYFGPGTRLTVT.

V is TRBV14 and J is TRBJ1-3; D remains unclear. Trimming pared 4 bases from V and 6 bases from J, leaving 25 bases between. The CDR3 totals 18 residues. Germline lookup yields CDR1 SGHDN and CDR2 FVKESK. The CDR3 DNA is TGTGCCAGCAGCCGTCCCGGGTCCGCCCTTGGTTTTACAAACACCATATATTTT. Residues: CASSRPGSALGFTNTIYF.

V gene TRBV11-2 combines with J gene TRBJ2-1; D is possibly TRBD2 (5 bases). The CDR3 length is 18 residues. Germline CDR1 and CDR2: SGHAT and FQNNGV. V lost 4 bases, J lost 6 bases, and 25 bases lay in between. The CDR3 DNA sequence: TGTGCCAGCAGCTCCGCTCCCTCCAGCGGCAAAACGGGCAATGAGCAGTTCTTC. Translation gives CASSSAPSSGKTGNEQFF.